The present entry profiles one T cell receptor (beta chain) with its context. The sample holds a few counts of this clonotype. The antigen it recognizes is unknown. No much larger clone exists at a distance of one base, and base qualities are not known. There are 14 amino acids in the CDR3, from cysteine to phenylalanine inclusive. The DNA shown is the 42-base CDR3, in frame from base 1. Per the germline V gene, SGHVS is the CDR1 and FNYEAQ is the CDR2. The germline V end is reduced by 5 bases and the J end by 10 bases; junction bases left unmatched: 5. This record belongs to a study of T cell repertoires in cytomegalovirus infection (dated by TCRdb to between 2018 and 2021). General notes on the study: Peptide stimulations targeted recently identified HLA-C-restricted CMV epitopes, whose presentation resists viral immunomodulation, together with well-studied HLA-B-restricted epitopes. Donor HLA type was relevant to the analysis, because carriage of CMV infection together with the matching HLA type was indicated by public TCR beta signatures. General study outcomes and caveats: Carriers of CMV infection plus the relevant HLA type were discriminated by the cumulative frequency of public TCR beta family members in the study cohort and in an independent roughly 340-donor cohort. The ex vivo response was dominated by HLA-C-restricted CMV-specific TCR beta clonotypes, which also provided the single most frequent clonotype in two of eight donors.

The sample's treatment or condition label is to be understood as: in vitro stimulation with specific CMV peptide epitopes to enrich CMV-specific T cells. Instrument used: Illumina HiSeq 1500. Through fastp at Q25 and MiXCR, TCRdb rebuilt clones from the public reads, retaining in-frame beta chains. CDR3 protein sequences are deduplicated, and each keeps its most common genes and DNA. This sample comprises fewer than 850,000 distinct CDR3 sequences, 25% to 35% of them detected only once. The ten most abundant clones make up roughly 13% of the sample. The V and J segments used are TRBV7-6 and TRBJ2-5; TRBD2 lines up with 15 middle nucleotides. The sample was cultured CD8+ T cells from PBMCs, taken from culture after CMV antigen stimulation. This TCR derives from a human donor in good health (CMV status not recorded). Some clones in this sample may be carry-over from other donors' samples. DNA sequence: TGTGCCAGCAGCCCCGGACTAGCGGGGGGGGTCCAGTACTTC. It codes for CASSPGLAGGVQYF.